This is a list of T cell receptor beta chains from one sample in a study of Tregs in tolerant kidney transplant recipients. The table came from immunoSEQ multiplex PCR; TCRdb's copy has only in-frame clones and leaves some out. Found here are more than 60,000 clones, 70% to 90% of them singletons; the top ten hold around 1.9%. The specimen was Tregs from blood, collected before the transplant. These receptors all come from a human donor who received a combined kidney and bone marrow transplant. Each CDR3 is given with its conserved first and last residue. The order of the fields is D gene, V gene, clone size, J gene, CDR3 DNA, CDR3 protein. A D gene is named only where the DNA matches it firmly. Only part of the rows carry a size: once, few, many, or a class if the clone is expanded.

d_gene: -; v_gene: TRBV6-5; abundance: -; j_gene: TRBJ2-3; CDR3nt: TGTGCCAGCAGTTACTCTACGGGCACAGATACGCAGTATTTT; CDR3aa: CASSYSTGTDTQYF
d_gene: -; v_gene: TRBV2; abundance: -; j_gene: TRBJ2-7; CDR3nt: TGTGCCAGCAGTGCATCTCCCCTCTACGAGCAGTACTTC; CDR3aa: CASSASPLYEQYF
d_gene: -; v_gene: TRBV7-5; abundance: -; j_gene: TRBJ2-7; CDR3nt: TGTGTCAGACCACGAGGAGGGGGCGCGCCCATGCCCCCCTACGAGCAGTACTTC; CDR3aa: CVRPRGGGAPMPPYEQYF
d_gene: TRBD1; v_gene: TRBV27; abundance: -; j_gene: TRBJ2-1; CDR3nt: TGTGCCAGCAGTCTACTACCGGGACAGAGCTACAATGAGCAGTTCTTC; CDR3aa: CASSLLPGQSYNEQFF
d_gene: TRBD2; v_gene: TRBV7-2; abundance: -; j_gene: TRBJ2-7; CDR3nt: TGTGCCAGCAGCCTATTGTGGGACGTGCACCGACTAGCGGGAAACGAGCAGTACTTC; CDR3aa: CASSLLWDVHRLAGNEQYF
d_gene: -; v_gene: TRBV7-8; abundance: once; j_gene: TRBJ1-2; CDR3nt: TGTGCCAGCAGCATTAACAGGGTTGGCTATGGCTACACCTTC; CDR3aa: CASSINRVGYGYTF
d_gene: -; v_gene: TRBV5-1; abundance: -; j_gene: TRBJ2-6; CDR3nt: TGCGCCAGCAGCCCCGACAGCTCTGGGGCCAACGTCCTGACTTTC; CDR3aa: CASSPDSSGANVLTF
d_gene: TRBD2; v_gene: TRBV9; abundance: -; j_gene: TRBJ2-5; CDR3nt: TGTGCCAGCAGCGTAGCTGCGACTAGCGGACAAGAGACCCAGTACTTC; CDR3aa: CASSVAATSGQETQYF
d_gene: -; v_gene: TRBV28; abundance: few; j_gene: TRBJ1-3; CDR3nt: TGTGCCAGCAGTTCGATACAGGGCGACACCATATATTTT; CDR3aa: CASSSIQGDTIYF
d_gene: -; v_gene: TRBV25-1; abundance: -; j_gene: TRBJ1-5; CDR3nt: TGTGCCAGCAGTGAATTGGGAATCGGGCAGCCCCAGCATTTT; CDR3aa: CASSELGIGQPQHF
d_gene: TRBD1; v_gene: TRBV5-4; abundance: -; j_gene: TRBJ1-6; CDR3nt: TGTGCCAGCACCTCCGGGACAGGGGGAAATTCACCCCTCCACTTT; CDR3aa: CASTSGTGGNSPLHF
d_gene: TRBD2; v_gene: TRBV6-5; abundance: -; j_gene: TRBJ2-1; CDR3nt: TGTGCCAGCAGTTACCTCCTAGCGGAGTACAATGAGCAGTTCTTC; CDR3aa: CASSYLLAEYNEQFF
d_gene: TRBD2; v_gene: TRBV4-3; abundance: -; j_gene: TRBJ2-1; CDR3nt: TGCGCCAGCAGCCGGTCACTAGCGGGAGTCGGGGATGAGCAGTTCTTC; CDR3aa: CASSRSLAGVGDEQFF